This TCR beta chain is drawn from a study of blood T cell repertoires in COVID-19. In the study overall: Sources were T cells, B-cell-depleted T cells, or PBMCs; the material itself was cDNA or gDNA.

In terms of age and location, participants ranged from roughly 18 to 90 years and lived in under 30 US areas. What the recovered Cohort 3 donors had was two negative PCRs, clearance, or symptom resolution. Original processing notes: Amplification of reference gene primers provided the estimated nucleated cell counts. Sequencing was performed with immunoSEQ multiplex PCR; in TCRdb, only in-frame clones are kept and a portion is missing. The DNA gave D and trimming, while V, J and clone size come from that table. Of approximately 300,000 clones listed, more than 75% are singletons. With V trimmed by 6 bases and J by 0 bases, 1 base remained unmatched. The CDR3 is 14 residues long. The germline gives CDR1 SNHLY, CDR2 FYNNEI. Comment on this clone: Different DNA sequences within this sample yield the same CDR3.

The sequencing sample was made of PBMCs or T cells enriched from blood (not recorded which). The J gene is TRBJ1-4, the V gene TRBV2; 7 nucleotides align to TRBD1. This receptor was obtained from a man aged 55 to 69 who had recovered from COVID-19. CDR3 DNA sequence: TGTGCCAGCAGGGACAGGTCAACTAATGAAAAACTGTTTTTT. Protein: CASRDRSTNEKLFF.